The entry below gives a single T cell receptor beta chain sequence along with its context. The ends were cut back, 3 bases at V and 4 bases at J, with 15 bases in the middle. Germline V gives CDR1 GTSNPN, CDR2 SVGIG (reference sequence). The CDR3 runs to 14 residues. Data came from immunoSEQ multiplex PCR; TCRdb stores just in-frame clones and leaves some out. The sample consists of around 150,000 clones, approximately 90% of them appearing once. The data derive from a study of blood T cell repertoires in COVID-19. The TCR sequence derives from a man younger than 35 with acute or convalescent COVID-19. What was sequenced was peripheral blood. V is TRBV30 and J is TRBJ1-2; maybe TRBD1 (6 bases). The CDR3 DNA sequence: TGTGCCTGGAGCAGCGGGGGGCGCGTCTATGGCTACACCTTC. Translating gives CAWSSGGRVYGYTF.